The clone carrying this T cell receptor beta chain was seen more than once but under ten times. The data originate from a study of blood T cell repertoires in COVID-19. The CDR3 is made up of 16 amino acids. CDR1 is LNHDA and CDR2 is SQIVND in the germline V gene (reference sequence). The V end was cut by 2 bases, the J end by 4 bases, with 18 bases between. Assay used: immunoSEQ multiplex PCR; TCRdb lists only in-frame clones, some missing. The sample shows 150,000 to 200,000 clones, around 82% of them seen only once. V is TRBV19 and J is TRBJ2-7; D possibly corresponds to TRBD1 (5 bases). This TCR derives from a man aged 60-69 years with active or convalescent COVID-19. The sample comprised peripheral blood. CDR3 loop: CASSIKLAGHGYEQYF. CDR3 nucleotides: TGTGCCAGTAGTATAAAGTTGGCAGGGCATGGATACGAGCAGTACTTC. The full variable domain, with the rest looked up from reference TRBV19 and TRBJ2-7, is DGGITQSPKYLFRKEGQNVTLSCEQNLNHDAMYWYRQDPGQGLRLIYYSQIVNDFQKGDIAEGYSVSREKKESFPLTVTSAQKNPTAFYLCASSIKLAGHGYEQYFGPGTRLTVT.